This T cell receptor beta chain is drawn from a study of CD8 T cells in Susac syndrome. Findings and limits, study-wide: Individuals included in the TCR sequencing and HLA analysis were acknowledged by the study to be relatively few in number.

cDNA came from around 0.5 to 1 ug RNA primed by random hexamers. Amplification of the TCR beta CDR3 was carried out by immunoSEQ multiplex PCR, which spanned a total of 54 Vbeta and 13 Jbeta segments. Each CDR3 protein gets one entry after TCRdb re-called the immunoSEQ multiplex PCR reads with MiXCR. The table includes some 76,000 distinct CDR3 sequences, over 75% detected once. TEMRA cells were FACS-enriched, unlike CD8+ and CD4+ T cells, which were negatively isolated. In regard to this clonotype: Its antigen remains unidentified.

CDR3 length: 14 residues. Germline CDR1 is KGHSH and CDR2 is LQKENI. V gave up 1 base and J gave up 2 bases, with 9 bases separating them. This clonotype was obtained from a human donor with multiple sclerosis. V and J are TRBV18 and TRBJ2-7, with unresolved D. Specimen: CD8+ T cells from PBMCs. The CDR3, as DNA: TGTGCCAGCTCACCACTTTTCACAGCCTACGAGCAGTACTTC. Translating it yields CASSPLFTAYEQYF. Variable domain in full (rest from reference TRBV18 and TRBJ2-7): NAGVMQNPRHLVRRRGQEARLRCSPMKGHSHVYWYRQLPEEGLKFMVYLQKENIIDESGMPKERFSAEFPKEGPSILRIQQVVRGDSAAYFCASSPLFTAYEQYFGPGTRLTVT.